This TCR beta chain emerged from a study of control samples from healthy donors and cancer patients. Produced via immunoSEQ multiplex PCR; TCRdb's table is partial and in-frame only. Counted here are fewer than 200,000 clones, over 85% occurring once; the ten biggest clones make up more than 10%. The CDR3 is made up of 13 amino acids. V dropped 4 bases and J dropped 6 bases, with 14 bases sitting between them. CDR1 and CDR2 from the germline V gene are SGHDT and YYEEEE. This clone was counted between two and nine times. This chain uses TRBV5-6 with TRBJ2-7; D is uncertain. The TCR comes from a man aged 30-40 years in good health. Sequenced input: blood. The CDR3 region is CASSTQHWGEQYF. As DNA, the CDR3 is TGTGCCAGCAGCACTCAACACTGGGGCGAGCAGTACTTC.